The 21 T cell receptor beta chains given below trace back to one sample, sequenced in a study of blood T cell repertoires in COVID-19. Produced via immunoSEQ multiplex PCR; TCRdb's table is partial and in-frame only. Of 200,000 to 250,000 clones in the sample, about 85% are singletons; the top ten hold 18%. The source material was PBMCs or T cells enriched from blood (not recorded which). Receptor source: a man aged 35-49 years who had recovered from COVID-19.

The chain couples TRBV2 to TRBJ1-4, with 9 bases identical to TRBD1. The CDR3 is made up of 14 amino acids. In germline, CDR1 is SNHLY, CDR2 FYNNEI. The V gene end was trimmed by 8 bases and the J gene end by 7 bases; junction bases not matched to a gene: 8. CDR3 sequence reads: CASGGTGRAEKLFF. DNA of the CDR3: TGTGCCAGCGGGGGGACAGGGAGAGCTGAAAAACTGTTTTTT.

The gene calls are TRBV10-3 and TRBJ1-4; 9 nucleotides match TRBD1. CDR1 ENHRY and CDR2 SYGVKD come from the germline V gene. This CDR3 is 12 amino acids long. The V and J ends lost 10 bases and 6 bases, in that order; junction bases with no gene match: 3. CDR3 in DNA: TGTGCCACTGGACAGGGGTATGAAAAACTGTTTTTT. This sequence encodes CATGQGYEKLFF.

The J gene is TRBJ2-7, the V gene TRBV29-1; a weak D match, TRBD1 (8 bases). This CDR3 is 14 amino acids long. Germline CDR1 is SQVTM and CDR2 is ANQGSEA. The V and J ends lost 4 bases and 0 bases respectively, with 13 bases between them. CDR3 bases: TGCAGCGTTGGGGGGGGACAGGCCTCCTACGAGCAGTACTTC. Translated: CSVGGGQASYEQYF.

The genes are TRBV19 and TRBJ2-3; 7 nucleotides align to TRBD1. This CDR3 comprises 14 residues. V dropped 1 base and J dropped 5; count of bases not matched to a gene: 3. The V gene's germline CDR1 is LNHDA and CDR2 SQIVND (reference sequence). The CDR3 sequence is CASSIGQGQDTQYF. Written as DNA, the CDR3 is TGTGCCAGTAGTATAGGACAGGGTCAAGATACGCAGTATTTT.

The chain uses TRBV3-1 (or the pseudogene TRBV3-2) and TRBJ1-1; weak D call: TRBD1 (6 bases). This CDR3 comprises 15 residues. V lost 0 bases to trimming and J lost 6 bases, with 14 bases between them. Germline CDR1 and CDR2: LGHDT and YNNKEL (reference sequence). In DNA form, the CDR3 reads TGTGCCAGCAGCCAAGAGCCGGGAGGGGGACCTGAAGCTTTCTTT. Encoded protein: CASSQEPGGGPEAFF.

V is TRBV6-1 and J is TRBJ2-7; TRBD2 agrees at 7 bases. Germline V gene data show CDR1 as MNHNS and CDR2 as SASEGT. The junction had 7 bases not matched to a gene; V was cut back by 1 base and J by 4 bases. This CDR3 is 15 amino acids long. CDR3 nucleotides: TGTGCCAGCAGTGAAGAGAGGGGAGGGCCTTACGAGCAGTACTTC. Its translation: CASSEERGGPYEQYF.

The V gene is TRBV4-2, the J gene TRBJ2-5; 8 bases map to TRBD2. The CDR3 spans 16 residues. J gave up 1 base and V 1 base, and 5 bases lay outside the gene matches. Germline assignment: CDR1 LGHNA and CDR2 YNFKEQ. CDR3 sequence: CASSQVAGLGQETQYF. The CDR3, as DNA: TGTGCCAGCAGCCAAGTTGCGGGACTAGGCCAAGAGACCCAGTACTTC.

This clone was found a few times. The chain joins TRBV6-5 to TRBJ2-7, with a tentative D call TRBD1 (5 bases). The germline CDR1 and CDR2 sequences are MNHEY and SVGAGI. Trimming cost V 10 bases and J 4 bases, with 17 bases left between them. The length of the CDR3 is 13 residues. In DNA, the CDR3 is TGTGCCAACTCAGCCAACCCAGGGTACGAGCAGTACTTC. Translating gives CANSANPGYEQYF.

This chain joins TRBV27 and TRBJ2-7, with D unresolved. The germline V gene has CDR1 MNHEY and CDR2 SMNVEV (reference sequence). This CDR3 contains 14 residues. The V gene lost 6 bases and the J gene lost 1 base, with 13 bases spanning the gap. This chain's CDR3 is CASSPEQSSYEQYF. DNA for the CDR3: TGTGCCAGCAGCCCCGAACAGTCATCCTACGAGCAGTACTTC.

In DNA, the CDR3 is TGTGCCAGCAGTTTTTCGACAGGAAAAGGGCCCCAGCATTTT. Translation: CASSFSTGKGPQHF. The rearrangement links TRBV28 to TRBJ1-5; D possibly corresponds to TRBD1 (6 bases). The CDR3 loop spans 14 amino acids. Trimming removed 3 bases from V and 9 bases from J, with 15 bases in between. Germline assignment: CDR1 MDHEN and CDR2 SYDVKM. Using reference TRBV28 and TRBJ1-5 for the parts outside the CDR3, the full variable domain is DVKVTQSSRYLVKRTGEKVFLECVQDMDHENMFWYRQDPGLGLRLIYFSYDVKMKEKGDIPEGYSVSREKKERFSLILESASTNQTSMYLCASSFSTGKGPQHFGDGTRLSIL.

This rearrangement joins TRBV29-1 to TRBJ1-2; D uncertain. The CDR3 totals 11 residues. V lost 2 bases and J lost 7, with 8 bases in between. Germline assignment: CDR1 SQVTM and CDR2 ANQGSEA. For the CDR3, the DNA is TGCAGCGTTGAATTGTCGGGTGGCTACACCTTC. This sequence encodes CSVELSGGYTF.

The rearrangement joins TRBV19 to TRBJ1-1; tentatively, D is TRBD1 (6 bases). This CDR3 contains 14 residues. Germline V lookup: CDR1 LNHDA, CDR2 SQIVND (reference sequence). Trimming pared 8 bases from V and 4 bases from J, leaving 17 bases between. The CDR3 nucleotides read TGTGCCAGTCTTCCCCAGGGGAGGGGCACTGAAGCTTTCTTT. Protein product: CASLPQGRGTEAFF.

V usage is TRBV30 and J usage is TRBJ2-2; a possible D gene is TRBD2 (5 bases). Trimming took 3 bases from V and 1 from J, leaving 9 bases between them. The CDR3 contains 14 residues. The germline V gene has CDR1 GTSNPN and CDR2 SVGIG (reference sequence). CDR3 residues: CAWSPGKNTGELFF. CDR3 coding DNA: TGTGCCTGGAGCCCCGGGAAGAACACCGGGGAGCTGTTTTTT.

The chain combines TRBV6-2 or TRBV6-3 with TRBJ2-2; the match to TRBD2 covers 12 bases. The CDR3 has 16 residues. Germline CDR1 reads MNHEY; CDR2 reads SVGEGT. Trimming removed 5 bases from V and 6 bases from J; junction bases left unmatched: 7. This CDR3 is CASSDRLAGASGELFF. In DNA form, the CDR3 reads TGTGCCAGCAGTGACAGACTAGCGGGAGCATCCGGGGAGCTGTTTTTT.

This clone was picked up a small number of times. The V and J genes are TRBV14 and TRBJ1-6; D is ambiguous. Germline V CDR1 and CDR2: SGHDN, FVKESK. V lost 3 bases and J 7 bases, leaving 19 bases between the germline ends. CDR3 length: 17 amino acids. CDR3 loop: CASSHAWGEVNNSPLHF. The CDR3 DNA reads as TGTGCCAGCAGCCACGCGTGGGGAGAAGTGAACAATTCACCCCTCCACTTT.

The chain links TRBV7-9 to TRBJ1-1, with TRBD1 matching over 9 bases. Germline V gene sequence: CDR1 SEHNR, CDR2 FQNEAQ (reference sequence). This CDR3 region has 16 residues. J was trimmed by 4 bases and V by 5 bases; bases with no gene match: 11. CDR3 nucleotides: TGTGCCAGCAGCCCTAGCTCGGACAGGGGTGCCACTGAAGCTTTCTTT. This translates into CASSPSSDRGATEAFF.

The chain couples TRBV28 to TRBJ2-7; 8 bases line up with TRBD2. CDR3 length: 14 amino acids. Per the germline V gene, CDR1 is MDHEN and CDR2 is SYDVKM. V shed 6 bases and J 5 bases; nucleotides not matched to a gene: 9. The CDR3 DNA reads TGTGCCAGCAGCCTTAGCGGGAAAGCACACGAGCAGTACTTC. Encoded protein: CASSLSGKAHEQYF.

The rearrangement uses TRBV6-4 and TRBJ1-4; D perhaps matches TRBD1 (6 bases). The V gene's germline CDR1 is MRHNA and CDR2 SNTAGT. The V end lost 3 bases, the J end lost 3 bases, and 11 bases lay between the germline ends. The CDR3 is 15 amino acids. Written as DNA, the CDR3 is TGTGCCAGCAGTGAAGTCAGGGGAGCTAATGAAAAACTGTTTTTT. This gives the protein CASSEVRGANEKLFF.

The DNA of the CDR3 is TGCGCCAGCAGCGACGGACAGGGGGCTGCCTACGAGCAGTACTTC. It yields the protein CASSDGQGAAYEQYF. The chain links TRBV5-1 to TRBJ2-7; 11 bases agree with TRBD1. V shed 4 bases, J shed 2 bases, and the junction held 5 bases outside the gene matches. This CDR3 has 15 residues. Germline CDR1 reads SGHRS; CDR2 reads YFSETQ.

The table lists this clone with a few counts. The rearrangement links TRBV12-3 or TRBV12-4 to TRBJ2-7; 8 nucleotides align to TRBD2. Trimming took 2 bases from V and 3 from J; bases not matched to a gene: 0. The CDR3 sequence is 13 residues long. The CDR3 here is CASSLSGSYEQYF. CDR3 sequence (DNA): TGTGCCAGCAGTTTAAGCGGGAGCTACGAGCAGTACTTC.

Only one count was recorded for this clone. J is TRBJ2-3 and V is TRBV6-2 or TRBV6-3; 13 bases match TRBD2. Looked up from germline, CDR1 is MNHEY and CDR2 is SVGEGT. CDR3 length equals 20 residues. V shed 2 bases, J shed 0 bases, and the junction held 11 bases outside the gene matches. The CDR3 spells CASSYETSGRISTSTDTQYF. DNA of the CDR3: TGTGCCAGCAGTTACGAGACTAGCGGGAGGATTAGTACTAGCACAGATACGCAGTATTTT.